Below, 22 T cell receptor beta chains from the same sample are listed, as sequenced in a study of beta chain features in type 1 diabetes. TCRB transcripts that were expressed got sequenced, as all of the isolated RNA had been reverse transcribed. Repertoires were generated with immunoSEQ multiplex PCR, while TCRdb's copy carries only in-frame clones and drops some. This table holds 620,000 or so clones, 15% to 17% found once. Input material: naive CD4+ T cells from blood. The source of these receptors is a man aged 18-30 years in good health.

The gene calls are TRBV19 and TRBJ1-5; D gene unclear. The CDR3 contains 15 residues. The germline V gene encodes CDR1 LNHDA and CDR2 SQIVND (reference sequence). V was trimmed by 7 bases and J by 0 bases, leaving 13 bases between them. The CDR3, as DNA: TGTGCCAGTAAGCGAGGAACGGGTAGCAATCAGCCCCAGCATTTT. Translation gives CASKRGTGSNQPQHF.

This clone appeared a few times. The sample carries other DNA sequences with the same CDR3. The chain has TRBV4-3 and TRBJ2-3; D may be TRBD2 (6 bases). Per germline, CDR1 LGHNA and CDR2 YSLEER. The CDR3 contains 14 residues. V was shortened by 0 bases and J by 7 bases, with 11 bases between the two germline ends. The CDR3, as DNA: TGCGCCAGCAGCCAAGAATTCAGGGACTATACGCAGTATTTT. Amino acid sequence: CASSQEFRDYTQYF.

This chain joins TRBV10-3 and TRBJ2-1; D might be TRBD2 (6 bases). Germline lookup yields CDR1 ENHRY and CDR2 SYGVKD. The ends were cut back, 5 bases at V and 6 bases at J, with 17 bases in the middle. The CDR3 is made up of 15 amino acids. The CDR3: CAISQKPKGGNEQFF. The CDR3 DNA sequence: TGTGCCATCAGTCAAAAACCGAAGGGAGGCAATGAGCAGTTCTTC.

There are a few counts of this clone. The rearrangement links TRBV4-3 to TRBJ2-3; either TRBD1 or TRBD2 may supply D (6 bases each). V dropped 0 bases and J dropped 4 bases, with 11 bases sitting between them. Germline V lookup: CDR1 LGHNA, CDR2 YSLEER. The CDR3 is 15 amino acids. The CDR3 reads CASSQDERGADTQYF. The CDR3 DNA reads as TGCGCCAGCAGCCAAGATGAAAGGGGGGCAGATACGCAGTATTTT.

This clone was detected only a few times. The chain is built from TRBV19 and TRBJ2-5; D not certain. In germline, CDR1 is LNHDA, CDR2 SQIVND (reference sequence). The CDR3 spans 14 residues. The V gene lost 5 bases and the J gene lost 0 bases, with 10 bases spanning the gap. This chain's CDR3 is CASSERLNQETQYF. The DNA for the CDR3 is TGTGCCAGTAGTGAAAGGCTGAACCAAGAGACCCAGTACTTC.

The chain combines TRBV7-3 with TRBJ2-3, with D possibly matching TRBD1 (6 bases). This CDR3 has 15 amino acids. Trimming cost V 0 bases and J 0 bases, with 7 bases left between them. The germline V gene has CDR1 SGHTA and CDR2 FQGTGA. CDR3 sequence (DNA): TGTGCCAGCAGCTTAACGGGGGCTAGCACAGATACGCAGTATTTT. Protein product: CASSLTGASTDTQYF.

The sample holds a few counts of this clone. The CDR3 DNA reads TGTGCCAGCAGCTTAAAAACAGGAATGAACACTGAAGCTTTCTTT. Translated: CASSLKTGMNTEAFF. The V and J genes are TRBV7-3 and TRBJ1-1, with a possible D match to TRBD1 (5 bases). This CDR3 has 15 residues. Germline CDR1 reads SGHTA; CDR2 reads FQGTGA. The V end was cut by 1 base, the J end by 0 bases, with 9 bases between.

This sequence joins TRBV5-5 and TRBJ2-5; 9 bases are shared with TRBD1. This CDR3 has 15 amino acids. Germline V lookup: CDR1 SGHKS, CDR2 YYEKEE (reference sequence). J lost 6 bases, V lost 0 bases, and 6 bases had no gene match. The CDR3 here is CASSLGGTGTKTQYF. The CDR3 bases are TGTGCCAGCAGCTTGGGGGGGACAGGGACGAAGACCCAGTACTTC.

The chain links TRBV10-3 to TRBJ2-1, with 8 bases fitting TRBD2. J gave up 5 bases and V 4 bases, and 4 bases lay outside the gene matches. The CDR3 totals 14 residues. Germline CDR1 ENHRY, CDR2 SYGVKD. CDR3 region: CAISGLANHNEQFF. CDR3 DNA: TGTGCCATCAGTGGACTAGCGAACCACAATGAGCAGTTCTTC.

The V and J genes are TRBV6-5 and TRBJ1-6; the D is unclear. The CDR3 is 15 residues long. The V end lost 1 base, the J end lost 7 bases, and 11 bases lay between the germline ends. Germline values: CDR1 MNHEY, CDR2 SVGAGI. This CDR3 is CASSYFRTGNSPLHF. CDR3 DNA: TGTGCCAGCAGTTACTTTAGGACGGGAAATTCACCCCTCCACTTT.

This clone turned up a few times. V gene TRBV9 combines with J gene TRBJ2-4; 12 nucleotides line up with TRBD2. Germline V gene lookup returns CDR1 SGDLS and CDR2 YYNGEE. V dropped 1 base and J dropped 5; count of bases not matched to a gene: 7. CDR3 size: 17 residues. CDR3 nucleotide sequence: TGTGCCAGCAGCGTATCCCCGACTAGCGGGGGCCAAAACATTCAGTACTTC. Translation: CASSVSPTSGGQNIQYF.

This clone was found a few times. The V and J genes are TRBV7-9 and TRBJ1-6; D not resolved. The CDR3 spans 15 residues. V was clipped by 1 base and J by 6 bases, with 10 bases between them. CDR1 SEHNR and CDR2 FQNEAQ come from the germline V gene (reference sequence). Here the CDR3 DNA reads TGTGCCAGCAGCTTAGGGGCACTTAGTAATTCACCCCTCCACTTT. It codes for CASSLGALSNSPLHF.

The chain is built from TRBV5-6 and TRBJ1-5; 8 bases match TRBD1. V dropped 0 bases and J dropped 3; count of bases not matched to a gene: 8. Germline V gives CDR1 SGHDT, CDR2 YYEEEE. CDR3 length: 17 amino acids. Written as DNA, the CDR3 is TGTGCCAGCAGCTTGGGAGGACAGGGAAACATCAATCAGCCCCAGCATTTT. Residues: CASSLGGQGNINQPQHF.

The CDR3 DNA is TGTGCCAGCAGCCAAGATCCGGGGGACTCTAAAGTTGGCCAGTACTTC. Amino acids: CASSQDPGDSKVGQYF. V usage is TRBV4-2 and J usage is TRBJ2-5, with D perhaps matching TRBD2 (6 bases). The CDR3 runs to 16 residues. CDR1 and CDR2 from the germline V gene are LGHNA and YNFKEQ. Trimming cost V 0 bases and J 10 bases, with 21 bases left between them.

There are a few counts of this clone. The chain has TRBV9 and TRBJ2-7; unclear D gene. Trimming took 0 bases from V and 7 from J, leaving 14 bases between them. The CDR3 length is 14 residues. Per germline, CDR1 SGDLS and CDR2 YYNGEE. In DNA form, the CDR3 reads TGTGCCAGCAGCGTAGCTAATCCTCCCGGTGAGCAGTACTTC. Translating gives CASSVANPPGEQYF. Filled out from reference TRBV9 and TRBJ2-7, the complete variable domain reads DSGVTQTPKHLITATGQRVTLRCSPRSGDLSVYWYQQSLDQGLQFLIQYYNGEERAKGNILERFSAQQFPDLHSELNLSSLELGDSALYFCASSVANPPGEQYFGPGTRLTVT.

The chain links TRBV4-1 to TRBJ1-2; 7 nucleotides align to TRBD1. V was clipped by 1 base and J by 2 bases; unmatched bases: 4. There are 15 residues in the CDR3. The germline gives CDR1 MGHRA, CDR2 YSYEKL. CDR3 in amino acids: CASSQGPGGNYGYTF. The CDR3 DNA follows: TGCGCCAGCAGCCAAGGCCCAGGGGGGAACTATGGCTACACCTTC.

V gene TRBV5-4 combines with J gene TRBJ1-5; D is possibly TRBD1 (6 bases). This CDR3 comprises 14 residues. Between the trimmed V and J ends, which lost 3 bases and 5 bases, there was a span of 12 bases. The germline V gene encodes CDR1 SGHNT and CDR2 YYREEE (reference sequence). For the CDR3, the DNA is TGTGCCAGCAGCTCGTACAGGGACGATCAGCCCCAGCATTTT. It is translated as CASSSYRDDQPQHF.

The genes are TRBV11-2 and TRBJ1-1; no firm D call. The V end was cut by 8 bases, the J end by 4 bases, with 8 bases between. This CDR3 has 11 amino acids. Germline assignment: CDR1 SGHAT and CDR2 FQNNGV. The CDR3 bases are TGTGCCAGCCACTTATTCACTGAAGCTTTCTTT. Its protein product is CASHLFTEAFF.

This clone was seen only a few times. The rearrangement uses TRBV30 and TRBJ1-2; D is perhaps TRBD1 (5 bases). With 0 bases removed from V and 4 bases from J, the gap between germline ends came to 12 bases. Germline assignment: CDR1 GTSNPN and CDR2 SVGIG (reference sequence). CDR3 length: 14 residues. The CDR3 here is CAWSVRYGAYGYTF. In nucleotides, the CDR3 is TGTGCCTGGAGTGTACGGTACGGGGCCTATGGCTACACCTTC. Looking up the rest from reference TRBV30 and TRBJ1-2 gives the full variable domain: SQTIHQWPATLVQPVGSPLSLECTVEGTSNPNLYWYRQAAGRGLQLLFYSVGIGQISSEVPQNLSASRPQDRQFILSSKKLLLSDSGFYLCAWSVRYGAYGYTFGSGTRLTVV.

The gene calls are TRBV5-4 and TRBJ2-3, with D possibly TRBD2 on 5 matching bases. CDR3 size: 15 residues. The V end was cut by 4 bases, the J end by 1 base, with 13 bases between. Per the germline V gene, CDR1 is SGHNT and CDR2 is YYREEE (reference sequence). The CDR3 nucleotides are TGTGCCAGCAGCCCCGGGATCCGAGGCACAGATACGCAGTATTTT. Residues: CASSPGIRGTDTQYF.

The chain couples TRBV5-1 to TRBJ2-7; TRBD1 agrees at 7 bases. CDR3 length: 14 residues. Germline V lookup: CDR1 SGHRS, CDR2 YFSETQ. Germline trimming cut 2 bases from V and 10 bases from J; bases unmatched to any gene: 12. The CDR3 sequence: CASSFGATGQAQYF. CDR3 in DNA: TGCGCCAGCAGCTTTGGCGCCACCGGACAGGCCCAGTACTTC.

This clone was seen only a few times. This chain connects TRBV15 to TRBJ2-1; TRBD2 matches 8 bases. Per germline, CDR1 LNHNV and CDR2 YYDKDF (reference sequence). The CDR3 consists of 17 residues. V trimming: 1 base; J trimming: 7 bases; junction bases outside the gene matches: 12. The CDR3 coding sequence is TGTGCCACCAGCAGAGCCAACACCGGGACTAGTATAAATGAGCAGTTCTTC. Amino acids: CATSRANTGTSINEQFF.